This T cell receptor beta chain was observed in a study of blood T cells in healthy people across ages. PCR was performed a second time for roughly 7 to 11 cycles using a sample-barcoded 5' primer and a J-beta primer mix. TCRdb used MiXCR to reprocess the 5' RACE reads, holding one entry per CDR3 protein. Found here are 790,000 or so distinct CDR3 sequences, 56% of them singletons; the top ten hold 20% to 30%. The CDR3 sequence is 11 residues long. The V and J ends lost 8 bases and 7 bases respectively, with 10 bases between them. Germline CDR1 is PRHDT and CDR2 is FYEKMQ (reference sequence). PBMCs were isolated at a quantity of at least 7 million per sample. Study-level results: Long-lived donors exceeded aged donors in naive CD4+ cells and diversity. Considered underestimates were the diversity estimates obtained from one million T cells.

Of note for this clonotype: Its cognate antigen is unknown.

The genes are TRBV13 and TRBJ2-3, with D unclear. This TCR was recovered from a man between 35 and 55 years old in good health. Specimen: blood. The CDR3 nucleotides are TGTGCCAGCGCCATCGACTATACGCAGTATTTT. This codes for CASAIDYTQYF.